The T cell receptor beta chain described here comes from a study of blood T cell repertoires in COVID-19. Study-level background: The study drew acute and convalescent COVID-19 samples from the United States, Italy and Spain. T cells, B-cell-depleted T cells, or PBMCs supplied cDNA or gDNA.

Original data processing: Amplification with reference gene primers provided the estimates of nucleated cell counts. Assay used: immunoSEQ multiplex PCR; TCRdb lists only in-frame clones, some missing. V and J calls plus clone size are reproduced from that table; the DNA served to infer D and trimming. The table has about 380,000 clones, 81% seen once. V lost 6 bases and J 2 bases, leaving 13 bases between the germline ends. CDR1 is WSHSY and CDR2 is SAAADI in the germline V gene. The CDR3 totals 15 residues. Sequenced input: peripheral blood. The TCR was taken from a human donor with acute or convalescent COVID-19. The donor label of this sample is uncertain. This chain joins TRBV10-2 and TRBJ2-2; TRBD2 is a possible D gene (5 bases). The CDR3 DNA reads TGCGCCAGCAGAGACGACTGGACTAACACCGGGGAGCTGTTTTTT. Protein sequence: CASRDDWTNTGELFF.